A single sample gave rise to the 21 T cell receptor beta chains below, sequenced in a study of monozygotic twins with inflammatory bowel disease. Reanalyzing the 5' RACE reads, TCRdb keeps one entry per CDR3 protein, without DNA. Its table records about 330,000 distinct CDR3 sequences. Specimen: blood. The receptors derive from a human donor with ulcerative colitis or Crohn's disease, or a healthy co-twin of an affected twin (not recorded which).

The CDR3 sequence is CASSLGTQDQPQHF. The chain recombines TRBV7-9 with TRBJ1-5; the TCRdb call, TRBD1, lacks DNA for checking. CDR1 is SEHNR and CDR2 is FQNEAQ in the germline V gene (reference sequence). The CDR3 loop spans 14 amino acids.

The CDR3 sequence: CASSPLGGRGEETQYF. The chain employs TRBV4-2 and TRBJ2-5; TCRdb outputs TRBD1, but without DNA this stays unchecked. CDR1 and CDR2 from the germline V gene are LGHNA and YNFKEQ. This CDR3 comprises 16 residues.

This chain connects TRBV5-6 to TRBJ2-2; the TRBD1 assignment by TCRdb is unverifiable without DNA. Germline V gene data show CDR1 as SGHDT and CDR2 as YYEEEE. The CDR3 totals 15 residues. This CDR3 reads CASSLRTGASGELFF. Drawing the rest from reference TRBV5-6 and TRBJ2-2, the complete variable domain is DAGVTQSPTHLIKTRGQQVTLRCSPKSGHDTVSWYQQALGQGPQFIFQYYEEEERQRGNFPDRFSGHQFPNYSSELNVNALLLGDSALYLCASSLRTGASGELFFGEGSRLTVL.

This rearrangement joins TRBV30 to TRBJ2-7. Germline V gene data show CDR1 as GTSNPN and CDR2 as SVGIG (reference sequence). This CDR3 is built from 11 residues. The CDR3 sequence is CAWSAQDEQYF.

This sequence joins TRBV5-1 and TRBJ1-6; the TCRdb D gene call, TRBD1, has no DNA to confirm it. The CDR3 has 16 residues. Germline CDR1 is SGHRS and CDR2 is YFSETQ. This CDR3 reads CASSMLSGVTNSPLHF.

This chain joins TRBV18 and TRBJ1-1; the TCRdb D gene call, TRBD1, has no DNA to confirm it. The germline V gene encodes CDR1 KGHSH and CDR2 LQKENI. There are 13 residues in the CDR3. CDR3 sequence: CASLGQLNTEAFF.

The V gene is TRBV20-1, the J gene TRBJ2-1. The germline V gene encodes CDR1 DFQATT and CDR2 SNEGSKA (reference sequence). This CDR3 is built from 14 residues. CDR3 sequence reads: CSARDTWVYNEQFF.

This chain links TRBV11-2 with TRBJ1-4. This CDR3 is 13 amino acids long. Germline V gene lookup returns CDR1 SGHAT and CDR2 FQNNGV. The CDR3 reads CASSLESNEKLFF.

V usage is TRBV29-1 and J usage is TRBJ2-3; no DNA is available, so the TRBD1 call from TCRdb remains unchecked. Germline assignment: CDR1 SQVTM and CDR2 ANQGSEA. The CDR3 is 14 amino acids. CDR3 loop: CSVEGAGITDTQYF.

The chain carries TRBV27 and TRBJ1-1; checking the TCRdb D call of TRBD1 is not possible without DNA. The CDR3 covers 15 residues. Germline CDR1 reads MNHEY; CDR2 reads SMNVEV (reference sequence). This CDR3 reads CASSRTGTGTAGAFF.

This CDR3 reads CASRALGDDETQYF. The V and J genes are TRBV10-2 and TRBJ2-5; TCRdb's assignment of TRBD2 cannot be checked, as there is no DNA. The CDR3 runs to 14 residues. Germline lookup yields CDR1 WSHSY and CDR2 SAAADI.

V and J are TRBV2 and TRBJ1-2; as DNA is missing, the TRBD1 call by TCRdb cannot be tested. CDR1 is SNHLY, CDR2 FYNNEI, per germline. The CDR3 length is 16 residues. CDR3: CASSTLTLFEARGYTF.

The chain combines TRBV12-3 or TRBV12-4 with TRBJ1-5. CDR3 length: 11 residues. CDR3: CASSLGPPQHF.

The rearrangement uses TRBV6-1 and TRBJ2-2; TCRdb names TRBD2, which stays unverified in the absence of DNA. Germline CDR1 and CDR2: MNHNS and SASEGT. CDR3 length equals 16 residues. The chain's CDR3 is CASSPQRASNTGELFF.

J is TRBJ2-7 and V is TRBV2; TCRdb lists TRBD1, though no DNA is available to test this call. This CDR3 comprises 12 residues. From germline, CDR1 is SNHLY and CDR2 FYNNEI. CDR3 amino acids: CASSGPGTDQYF. The complete variable domain, with remaining parts taken from reference TRBV2 and TRBJ2-7, reads EPEVTQTPSHQVTQMGQEVILRCVPISNHLYFYWYRQILGQKVEFLVSFYNNEISEKSEIFDDQFSVERPDGSNFTLKIRSTKLEDSAMYFCASSGPGTDQYFGPGTRLTVT.

V usage is TRBV28 and J usage is TRBJ2-3. Germline V lookup: CDR1 MDHEN, CDR2 SYDVKM. The CDR3 has 13 amino acids. CDR3: CASSLNLADTQYF.

CDR3 protein: CASTQGSSYEQYF. This chain connects TRBV11-2 to TRBJ2-7; TCRdb reports TRBD1, a call that lacks DNA to check it against. In germline, CDR1 is SGHAT, CDR2 FQNNGV. This CDR3 contains 13 residues.

The chain uses TRBV5-1 and TRBJ1-1; TCRdb's D call, TRBD1, is unchecked because there is no DNA. The CDR3 loop spans 15 amino acids. Per the germline V gene, CDR1 is SGHRS and CDR2 is YFSETQ. Here the CDR3 reads CASKSGGRGGAEAFF.

The chain recombines TRBV20-1 with TRBJ1-1; the TCRdb D gene call, TRBD1, has no DNA to confirm it. The germline gives CDR1 DFQATT, CDR2 SNEGSKA (reference sequence). The CDR3 runs to 14 residues. This CDR3 is CSARGFQGAILAFF.

The chain is built from TRBV10-3 and TRBJ1-5; the TCRdb D gene call, TRBD1, has no DNA to confirm it. This CDR3 comprises 15 residues. Germline-derived CDR1 and CDR2 are ENHRY and SYGVKD. CDR3 region: CAISEGQGGNQPQHF.

This sequence joins TRBV5-1 and TRBJ1-2; the D call of TRBD1 rests on TCRdb alone, since no DNA is present to check it. The germline V gene encodes CDR1 SGHRS and CDR2 YFSETQ. The CDR3 contains 14 residues. The CDR3 reads CASSSGQGDYGYTF.